This T cell receptor (beta chain) was found in a study of human T cells and chemical hapten exposure. Looking at the study overall: Per-sample TCR yields varied mainly from small pooled library volume differences.

The CDR3 loop spans 14 amino acids. CDR1 and CDR2 from the germline V gene are SGHAT and FQNNGV. The V gene lost 1 base and the J gene lost 10 bases, with 17 bases spanning the gap. The study, taken as a whole, reports: TCRs at a frequency above 1 in 1000 stayed unchanged with DPC sensitization.

On this clonotype itself: The antigen remains undetermined.

Unfractionated whole blood yielded the extracted total RNA. The library tagged individual cDNA molecules with unique molecular identifiers. In the authors' workflow: Sample TCR counts, which ranged from about 20,000 to 690,600, had a median of approximately 95,000. Via MiXCR, TCRdb re-called the 5' RACE reads, giving one row per CDR3 protein. TCRdb, rather than the study authors, made the V and J calls. The data contain about 80,000 distinct CDR3 sequences, approximately 7.7% of them seen just once; the ten biggest clones take up over 2%. This TCR was recovered from a male donor in good health. The chain has TRBV11-2 and TRBJ2-7; weak D call: TRBD1 (6 bases). CDR3 protein: CASSLGPGVASQYF. CDR3 sequence (DNA): TGTGCCAGCAGCTTAGGTCCAGGGGTCGCAAGCCAGTACTTC.